This TCR beta chain was identified during a study of low-dose radiotherapy and immunotherapy resistance in tumors. Study information: The study gave Cohort 2 1 Gy per fraction every two weeks, totaling 13 Gy over 26 weeks.

With TRAV- and TRBV-specific primers, first-strand cDNA was made, covering the alpha and beta chains. Over approximately 19 PCR cycles, TCRs were amplified from a constant-region primer and V-primer adapter. Each CDR3 protein gets one entry after TCRdb re-called the reads with MiXCR. The top ten hold 5% to 6% of the sample, which has roughly 32,000 distinct CDR3 sequences, 45% to 50% seen once. The time point: after trial treatment. The treatment was: LDRT plus nivolumab, ipilimumab, low-dose cyclophosphamide and aspirin (RACIN trial). The treatment that donors received included nivolumab, ipilimumab, aspirin, low-dose cyclophosphamide and low-dose radiotherapy. Eligible patients had advanced solid tumors lacking tumor-infiltrating lymphocytes. By share, this clonotype ranks as medium-sized. Germline V gives CDR1 ENHRY, CDR2 SYGVKD. This CDR3 spans 15 amino acids. Unmatched junction bases numbered 13, after V lost 10 bases and J lost 5 bases.

The TCR sequence derives from a male donor with gallbladder cancer. The material sequenced was PBMCs, taken after low-dose radiotherapy plus immunotherapy. V gene TRBV10-3 combines with J gene TRBJ2-7, with 11 bases aligning to TRBD1. The CDR3 sequence is CATYPTGTGGNEQYF. The CDR3 DNA reads TGTGCCACCTATCCGACCGGGACAGGGGGAAACGAGCAGTACTTC.